This T cell receptor beta chain was recovered during a study of OX40 agonist ivuxolimab in advanced cancers. The data were produced by immunoSEQ multiplex PCR, yet TCRdb's version contains in-frame clones alone and is incomplete. The table includes roughly 63,000 clones, approximately 86% detected once. Points on this clone: Its target is not known.

Regarding the study as a whole: Mean expanded clone counts were higher in CD8+ than CD4+ T cells. Among the nonresponders, some also had low normalized T-cell clonal expansion. With doses of 0.1 to 3.0 mg/kg, CD4+ and CD8+ blood T cells had undergone clonal expansion by week 6.

Per the germline V gene, CDR1 is SEHNR and CDR2 is FQNEAQ (reference sequence). This CDR3 contains 14 residues. V shed 4 bases, J shed 2 bases, and the junction held 2 bases outside the gene matches. This sequence was found in an adult with an advanced solid tumor such as melanoma, head and neck, liver or kidney cancer. Sequenced here: CD4+ or CD8+ T cells sorted from blood, sampled in a trial of the OX40 agonist ivuxolimab. The chain joins TRBV7-9 to TRBJ1-5, with TRBD1 identical over 7 bases. CDR3 nucleotide sequence: TGTGCCAGCAGCTCTCAGGGGGGCAATCAGCCCCAGCATTTT. This gives the protein CASSSQGGNQPQHF.